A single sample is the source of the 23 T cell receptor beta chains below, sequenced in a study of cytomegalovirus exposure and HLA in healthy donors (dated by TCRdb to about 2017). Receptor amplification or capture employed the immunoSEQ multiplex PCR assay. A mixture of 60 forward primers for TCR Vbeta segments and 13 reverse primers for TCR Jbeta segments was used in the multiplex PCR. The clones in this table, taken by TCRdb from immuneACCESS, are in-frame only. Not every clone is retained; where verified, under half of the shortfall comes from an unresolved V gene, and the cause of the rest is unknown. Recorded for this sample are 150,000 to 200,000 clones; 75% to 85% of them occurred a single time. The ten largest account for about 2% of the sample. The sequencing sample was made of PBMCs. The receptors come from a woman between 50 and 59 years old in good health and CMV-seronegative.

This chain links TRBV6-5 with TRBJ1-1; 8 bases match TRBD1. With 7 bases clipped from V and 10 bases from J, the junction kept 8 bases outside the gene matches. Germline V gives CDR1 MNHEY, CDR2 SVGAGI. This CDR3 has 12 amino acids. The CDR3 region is CASTQITGGAFF. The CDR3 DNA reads TGTGCCAGCACCCAAATCACAGGGGGAGCTTTCTTT.

The CDR3 bases are TGTGCCAGCAGCCAAATAGCGGGAGTGTCCTACAATGAGCAGTTCTTC. As protein: CASSQIAGVSYNEQFF. The rearrangement links TRBV4-2 to TRBJ2-1; TRBD2 matches 9 bases. CDR3 length: 16 amino acids. Germline V gives CDR1 LGHNA, CDR2 YNFKEQ. The V gene end was trimmed by 2 bases and the J gene end by 1 base; junction bases not matched to a gene: 3.

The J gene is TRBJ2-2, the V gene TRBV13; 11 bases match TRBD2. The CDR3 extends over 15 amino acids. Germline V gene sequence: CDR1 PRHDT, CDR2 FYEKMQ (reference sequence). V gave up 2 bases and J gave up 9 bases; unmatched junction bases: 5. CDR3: CASSLPTSGVRELFF. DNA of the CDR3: TGTGCCAGCAGCTTACCGACTAGCGGGGTGAGGGAGCTGTTTTTT.

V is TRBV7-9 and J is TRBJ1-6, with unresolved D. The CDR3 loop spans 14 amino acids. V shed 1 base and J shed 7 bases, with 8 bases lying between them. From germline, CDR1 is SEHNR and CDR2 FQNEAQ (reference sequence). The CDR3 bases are TGTGCCAGCAGCTTAGGGCAGACAAATTCACCCCTCCACTTT. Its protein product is CASSLGQTNSPLHF. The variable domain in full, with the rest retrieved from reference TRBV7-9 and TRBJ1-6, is DTGVSQNPRHKITKRGQNVTFRCDPISEHNRLYWYRQTLGQGPEFLTYFQNEAQLEKSRLLSDRFSAERPKGSFSTLEIQRTEQGDSAMYLCASSLGQTNSPLHFGNGTRLTVT.

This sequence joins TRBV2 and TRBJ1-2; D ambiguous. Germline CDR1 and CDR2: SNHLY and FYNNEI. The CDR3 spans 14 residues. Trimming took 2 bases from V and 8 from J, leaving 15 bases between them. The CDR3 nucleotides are TGTGCCAGCAGTGAAAAACAATTGGGCGTGGGCTACACCTTC. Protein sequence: CASSEKQLGVGYTF.

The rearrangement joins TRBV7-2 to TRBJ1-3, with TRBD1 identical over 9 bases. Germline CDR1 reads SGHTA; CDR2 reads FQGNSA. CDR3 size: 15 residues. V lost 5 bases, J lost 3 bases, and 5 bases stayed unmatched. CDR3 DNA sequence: TGTGCCAGCAGCACGACAGGGGGAGGTGGAAACACCATATATTTT. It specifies CASSTTGGGGNTIYF. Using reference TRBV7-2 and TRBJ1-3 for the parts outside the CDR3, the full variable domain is GAGVSQSPSNKVTEKGKDVELRCDPISGHTALYWYRQSLGQGLEFLIYFQGNSAPDKSGLPSDRFSAERTGGSVSTLTIQRTQQEDSAVYLCASSTTGGGGNTIYFGEGSWLTVV.

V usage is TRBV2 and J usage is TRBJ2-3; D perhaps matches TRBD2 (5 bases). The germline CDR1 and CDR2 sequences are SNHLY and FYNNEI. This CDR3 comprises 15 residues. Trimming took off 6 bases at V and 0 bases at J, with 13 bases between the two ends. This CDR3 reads CASSQDSTSTDTQYF. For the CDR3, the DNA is TGTGCCAGCAGCCAGGACTCCACTAGCACAGATACGCAGTATTTT.

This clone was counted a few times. The CDR3, as DNA: TGTGCCAGCAGCGTAGACTCGGGGACAGGGTTCGACGAGCAGTACTTC. Its translation is CASSVDSGTGFDEQYF. The chain carries TRBV9 and TRBJ2-7, with TRBD1 matching over 9 bases. This CDR3 contains 16 residues. V lost 0 bases, J lost 5 bases, and 9 bases stayed unmatched. CDR1 and CDR2 (germline): SGDLS, YYNGEE.

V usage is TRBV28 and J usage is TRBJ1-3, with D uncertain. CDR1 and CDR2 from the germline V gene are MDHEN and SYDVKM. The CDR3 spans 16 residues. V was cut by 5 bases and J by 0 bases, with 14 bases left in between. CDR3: CASSGWRSNSGNTIYF. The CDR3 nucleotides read TGTGCCAGCAGTGGCTGGAGATCCAACTCTGGAAACACCATATATTTT.

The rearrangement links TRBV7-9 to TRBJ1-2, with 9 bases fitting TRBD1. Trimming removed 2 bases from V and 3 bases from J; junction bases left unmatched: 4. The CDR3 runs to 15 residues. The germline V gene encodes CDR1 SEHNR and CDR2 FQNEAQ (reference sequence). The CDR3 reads CASSLTGGGDYGYTF. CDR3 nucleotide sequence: TGTGCCAGCAGCTTAACAGGGGGCGGCGACTATGGCTACACCTTC. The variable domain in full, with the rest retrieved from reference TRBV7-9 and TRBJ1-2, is DTGVSQNPRHKITKRGQNVTFRCDPISEHNRLYWYRQTLGQGPEFLTYFQNEAQLEKSRLLSDRFSAERPKGSFSTLEIQRTEQGDSAMYLCASSLTGGGDYGYTFGSGTRLTVV.

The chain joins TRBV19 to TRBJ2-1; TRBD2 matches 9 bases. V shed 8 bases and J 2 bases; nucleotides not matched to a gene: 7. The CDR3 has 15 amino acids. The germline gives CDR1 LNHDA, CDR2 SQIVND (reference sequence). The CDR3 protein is CASSNLAGAYNEQFF. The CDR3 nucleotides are TGTGCCAGTTCTAATTTAGCGGGAGCCTACAATGAGCAGTTCTTC.

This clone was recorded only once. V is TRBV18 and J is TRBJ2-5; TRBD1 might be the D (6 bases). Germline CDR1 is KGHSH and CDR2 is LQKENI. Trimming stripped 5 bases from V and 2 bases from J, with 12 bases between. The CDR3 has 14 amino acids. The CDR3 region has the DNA TGTGCCAGCTCATCCACAGGGTTACAAGAGACCCAGTACTTC. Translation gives CASSSTGLQETQYF.

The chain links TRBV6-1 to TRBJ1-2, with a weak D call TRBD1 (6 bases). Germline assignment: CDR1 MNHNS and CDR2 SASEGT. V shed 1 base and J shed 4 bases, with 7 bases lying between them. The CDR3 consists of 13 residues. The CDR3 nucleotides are TGTGCCAGCAGTGAAGGACAGGTCTATGGCTACACCTTC. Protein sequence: CASSEGQVYGYTF.

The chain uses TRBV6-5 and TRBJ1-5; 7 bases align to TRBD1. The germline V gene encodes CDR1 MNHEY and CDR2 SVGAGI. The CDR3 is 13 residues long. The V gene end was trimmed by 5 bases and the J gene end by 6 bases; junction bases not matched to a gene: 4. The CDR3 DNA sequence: TGTGCCAGCAGTGGGACAGATCGTCAGCCCCAGCATTTT. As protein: CASSGTDRQPQHF.

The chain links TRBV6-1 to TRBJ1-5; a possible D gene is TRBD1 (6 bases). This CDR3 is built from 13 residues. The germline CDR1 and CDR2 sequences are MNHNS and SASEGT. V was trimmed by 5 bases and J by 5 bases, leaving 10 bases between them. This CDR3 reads CASSMDSYQPQHF. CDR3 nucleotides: TGTGCCAGCAGTATGGACAGCTATCAGCCCCAGCATTTT.

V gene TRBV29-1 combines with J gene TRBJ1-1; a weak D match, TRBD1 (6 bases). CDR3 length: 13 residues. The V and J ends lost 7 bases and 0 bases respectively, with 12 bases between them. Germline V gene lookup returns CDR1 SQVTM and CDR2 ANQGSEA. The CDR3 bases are TGCAGCGGGTACAGGGAGATGAACACTGAAGCTTTCTTT. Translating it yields CSGYREMNTEAFF.

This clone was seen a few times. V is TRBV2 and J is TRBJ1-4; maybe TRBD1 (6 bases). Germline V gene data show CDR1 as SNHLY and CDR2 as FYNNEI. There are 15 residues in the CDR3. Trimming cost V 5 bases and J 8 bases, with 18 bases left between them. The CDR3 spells CASSLAGTYGEKLFF. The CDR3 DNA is TGTGCCAGCAGTTTGGCCGGGACATATGGAGAAAAACTGTTTTTT.

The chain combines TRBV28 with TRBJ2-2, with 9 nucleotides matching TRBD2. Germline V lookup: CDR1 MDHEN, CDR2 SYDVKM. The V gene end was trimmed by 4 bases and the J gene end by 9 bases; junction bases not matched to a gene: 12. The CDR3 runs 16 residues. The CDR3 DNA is TGTGCCAGCAGTTGGGGGGCTAGCGGGATCCACCGGGAGCTGTTTTTT. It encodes CASSWGASGIHRELFF. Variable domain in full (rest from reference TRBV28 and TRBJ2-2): DVKVTQSSRYLVKRTGEKVFLECVQDMDHENMFWYRQDPGLGLRLIYFSYDVKMKEKGDIPEGYSVSREKKERFSLILESASTNQTSMYLCASSWGASGIHRELFFGEGSRLTVL.

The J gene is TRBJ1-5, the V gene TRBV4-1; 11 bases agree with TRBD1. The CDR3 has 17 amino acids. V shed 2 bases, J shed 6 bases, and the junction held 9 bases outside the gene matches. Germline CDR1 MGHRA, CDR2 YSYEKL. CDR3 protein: CASSQLIGTGGGQPQHF. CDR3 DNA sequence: TGCGCCAGCAGCCAACTCATAGGGACAGGGGGTGGTCAGCCCCAGCATTTT.

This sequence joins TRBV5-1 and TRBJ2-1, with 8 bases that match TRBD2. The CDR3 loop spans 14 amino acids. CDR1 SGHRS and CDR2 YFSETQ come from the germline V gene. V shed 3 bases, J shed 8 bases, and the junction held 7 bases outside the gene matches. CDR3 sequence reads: CASSSRSGGDEQFF. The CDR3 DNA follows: TGCGCCAGCAGCTCCAGGTCCGGGGGGGATGAGCAGTTCTTC.

Written as DNA, the CDR3 is TGTGCCAGCAGCTCCGGACTAGCCCCCACAGATACGCAGTATTTT. As protein: CASSSGLAPTDTQYF. The genes are TRBV7-9 and TRBJ2-3; 8 positions agree with TRBD2. CDR1 SEHNR and CDR2 FQNEAQ come from the germline V gene (reference sequence). The CDR3 runs 15 residues. V was clipped by 4 bases and J by 2 bases; unmatched bases: 5. Supplemented by reference TRBV7-9 and TRBJ2-3, the full variable domain reads DTGVSQNPRHKITKRGQNVTFRCDPISEHNRLYWYRQTLGQGPEFLTYFQNEAQLEKSRLLSDRFSAERPKGSFSTLEIQRTEQGDSAMYLCASSSGLAPTDTQYFGPGTRLTVL.

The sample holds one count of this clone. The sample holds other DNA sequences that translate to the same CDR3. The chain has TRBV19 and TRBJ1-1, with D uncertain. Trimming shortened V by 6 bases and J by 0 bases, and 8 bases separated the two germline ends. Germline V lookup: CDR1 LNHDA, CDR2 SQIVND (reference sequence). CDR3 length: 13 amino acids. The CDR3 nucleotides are TGTGCCAGTAGGAGGCAGTTGAACACTGAAGCTTTCTTT. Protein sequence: CASRRQLNTEAFF.

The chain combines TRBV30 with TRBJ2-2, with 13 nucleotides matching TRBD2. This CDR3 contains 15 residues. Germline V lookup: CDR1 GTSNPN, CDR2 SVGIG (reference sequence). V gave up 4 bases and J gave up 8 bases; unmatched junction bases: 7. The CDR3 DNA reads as TGTGCCTGGACTGGACTAGCGGGAGCCAGGGGGGAGCTGTTTTTT. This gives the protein CAWTGLAGARGELFF.